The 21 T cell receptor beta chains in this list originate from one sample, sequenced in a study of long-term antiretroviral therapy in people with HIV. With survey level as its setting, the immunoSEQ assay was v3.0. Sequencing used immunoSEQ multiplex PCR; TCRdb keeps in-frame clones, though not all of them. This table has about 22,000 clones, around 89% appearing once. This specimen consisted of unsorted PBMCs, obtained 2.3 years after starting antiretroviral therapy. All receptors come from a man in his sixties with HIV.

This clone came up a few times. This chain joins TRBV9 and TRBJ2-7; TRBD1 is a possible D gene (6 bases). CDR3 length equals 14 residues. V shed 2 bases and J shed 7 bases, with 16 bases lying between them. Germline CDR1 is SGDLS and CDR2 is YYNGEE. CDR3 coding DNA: TGTGCCAGCAGCGTCCACGGGACACTTGAAGAGCAGTACTTC. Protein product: CASSVHGTLEEQYF. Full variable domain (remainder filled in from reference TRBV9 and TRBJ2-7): DSGVTQTPKHLITATGQRVTLRCSPRSGDLSVYWYQQSLDQGLQFLIQYYNGEERAKGNILERFSAQQFPDLHSELNLSSLELGDSALYFCASSVHGTLEEQYFGPGTRLTVT.

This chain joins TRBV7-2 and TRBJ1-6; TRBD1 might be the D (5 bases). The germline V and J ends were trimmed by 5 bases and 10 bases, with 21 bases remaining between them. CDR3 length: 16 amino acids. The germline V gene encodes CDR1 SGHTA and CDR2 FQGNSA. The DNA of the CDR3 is TGTGCCAGCAGCCCAAGGACGGGGCCCGCAGGGTCACCCCTCCACTTT. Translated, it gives CASSPRTGPAGSPLHF.

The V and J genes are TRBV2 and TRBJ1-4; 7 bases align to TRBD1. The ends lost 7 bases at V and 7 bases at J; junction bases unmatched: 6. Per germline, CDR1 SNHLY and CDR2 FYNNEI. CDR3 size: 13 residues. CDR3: CASKGQSGEKLFF. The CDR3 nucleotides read TGTGCCAGCAAGGGACAGAGCGGTGAAAAACTGTTTTTT.

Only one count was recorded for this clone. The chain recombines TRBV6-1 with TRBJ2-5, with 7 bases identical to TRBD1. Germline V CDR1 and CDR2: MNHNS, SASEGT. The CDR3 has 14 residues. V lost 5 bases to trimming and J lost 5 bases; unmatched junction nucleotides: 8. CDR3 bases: TGTGCCAGCAGTCGACTTACAGGGGCGGAGACCCAGTACTTC. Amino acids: CASSRLTGAETQYF.

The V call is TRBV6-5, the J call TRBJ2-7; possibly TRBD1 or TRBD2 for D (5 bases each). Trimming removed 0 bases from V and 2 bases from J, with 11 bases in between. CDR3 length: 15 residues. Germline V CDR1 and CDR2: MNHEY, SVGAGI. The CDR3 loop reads CASSYSPGRTYEQYF. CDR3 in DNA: TGTGCCAGCAGTTACTCACCGGGACGGACCTACGAGCAGTACTTC.

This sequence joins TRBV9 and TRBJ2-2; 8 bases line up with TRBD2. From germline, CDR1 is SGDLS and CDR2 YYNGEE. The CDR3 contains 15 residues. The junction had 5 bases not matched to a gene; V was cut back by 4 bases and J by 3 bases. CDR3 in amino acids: CASSTRGAHTGELFF. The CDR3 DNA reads TGTGCCAGCAGCACGCGGGGGGCCCACACCGGGGAGCTGTTTTTT.

CDR3 region: CASSVPDSSSYEQYF. The CDR3 DNA sequence: TGTGCCAGCAGCGTTCCGGACAGCAGCTCCTACGAGCAGTACTTC. This sequence joins TRBV9 and TRBJ2-7; possible D gene TRBD1, 6 bases. V was trimmed by 2 bases and J by 0 bases, leaving 12 bases between them. The CDR3 is 15 amino acids. Germline loops: CDR1 SGDLS, CDR2 YYNGEE. The variable domain in full, with the rest retrieved from reference TRBV9 and TRBJ2-7, is DSGVTQTPKHLITATGQRVTLRCSPRSGDLSVYWYQQSLDQGLQFLIQYYNGEERAKGNILERFSAQQFPDLHSELNLSSLELGDSALYFCASSVPDSSSYEQYFGPGTRLTVT.

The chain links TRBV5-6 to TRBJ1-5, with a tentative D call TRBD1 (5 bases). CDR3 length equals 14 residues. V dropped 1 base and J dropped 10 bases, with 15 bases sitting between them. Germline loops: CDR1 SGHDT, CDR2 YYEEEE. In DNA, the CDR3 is TGTGCCAGCAGCTTGAAGGGGAGATTTTTACCCCAGCATTTT. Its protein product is CASSLKGRFLPQHF.

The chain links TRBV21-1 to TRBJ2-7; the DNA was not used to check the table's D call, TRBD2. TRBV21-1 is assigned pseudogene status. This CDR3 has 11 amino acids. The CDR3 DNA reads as TGTGCCAGTACACGGGGGACCGAGCAGTACTTC. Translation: CASTRGTEQYF.

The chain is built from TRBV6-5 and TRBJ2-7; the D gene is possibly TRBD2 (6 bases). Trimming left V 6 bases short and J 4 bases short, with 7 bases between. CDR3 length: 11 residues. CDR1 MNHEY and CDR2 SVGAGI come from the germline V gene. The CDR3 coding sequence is TGTGCCAGCAGCCGGGGGTACGAGCAGTACTTC. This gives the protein CASSRGYEQYF.

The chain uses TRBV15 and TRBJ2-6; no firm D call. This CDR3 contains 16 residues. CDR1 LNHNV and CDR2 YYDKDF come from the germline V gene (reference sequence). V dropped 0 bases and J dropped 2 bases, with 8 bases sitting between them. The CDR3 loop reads CATSRDSNPGANVLTF. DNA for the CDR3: TGTGCCACCAGCAGAGATTCTAACCCTGGGGCCAACGTCCTGACTTTC.

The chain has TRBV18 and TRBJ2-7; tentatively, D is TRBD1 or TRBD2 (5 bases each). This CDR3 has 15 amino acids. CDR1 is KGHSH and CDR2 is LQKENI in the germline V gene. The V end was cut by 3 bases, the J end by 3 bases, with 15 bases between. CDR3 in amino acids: CASSPRDPFFYEQYF. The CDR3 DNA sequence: TGTGCCAGCTCACCTCGGGACCCTTTTTTCTACGAGCAGTACTTC.

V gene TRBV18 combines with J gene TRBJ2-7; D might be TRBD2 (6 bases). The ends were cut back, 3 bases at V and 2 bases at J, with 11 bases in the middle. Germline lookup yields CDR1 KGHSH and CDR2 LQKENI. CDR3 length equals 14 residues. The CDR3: CASSPLASTYEQYF. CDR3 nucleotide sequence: TGTGCCAGCTCACCGCTAGCGTCTACCTACGAGCAGTACTTC.

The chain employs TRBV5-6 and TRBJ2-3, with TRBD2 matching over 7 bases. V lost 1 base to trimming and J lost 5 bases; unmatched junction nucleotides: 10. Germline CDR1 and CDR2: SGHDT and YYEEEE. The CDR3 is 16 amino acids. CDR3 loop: CASSLFLADHGDTQYF. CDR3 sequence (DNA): TGTGCCAGCAGCTTGTTTCTAGCGGACCACGGAGATACGCAGTATTTT.

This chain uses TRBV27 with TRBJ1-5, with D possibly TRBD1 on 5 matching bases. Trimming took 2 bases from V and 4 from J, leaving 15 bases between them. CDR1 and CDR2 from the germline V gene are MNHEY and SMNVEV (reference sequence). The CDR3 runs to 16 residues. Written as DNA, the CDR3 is TGTGCCAGCAGTTTAGCACGGGACGGACTAAATCAGCCCCAGCATTTT. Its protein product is CASSLARDGLNQPQHF.

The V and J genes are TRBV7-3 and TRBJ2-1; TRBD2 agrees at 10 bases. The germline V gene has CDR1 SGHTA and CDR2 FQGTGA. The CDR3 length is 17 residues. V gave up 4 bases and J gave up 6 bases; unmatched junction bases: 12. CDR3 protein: CASSSRGPSGSPNEQFF. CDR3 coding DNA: TGTGCCAGCAGCTCAAGGGGTCCTAGCGGGAGTCCCAATGAGCAGTTCTTC.

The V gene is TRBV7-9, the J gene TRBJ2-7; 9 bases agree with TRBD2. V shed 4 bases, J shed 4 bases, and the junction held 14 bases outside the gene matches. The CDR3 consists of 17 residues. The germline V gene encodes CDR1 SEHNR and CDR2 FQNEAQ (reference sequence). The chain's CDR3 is CASSSLSASGTLYEQYF. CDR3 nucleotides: TGTGCCAGCAGCTCCCTCTCCGCTAGCGGGACTTTATACGAGCAGTACTTC.

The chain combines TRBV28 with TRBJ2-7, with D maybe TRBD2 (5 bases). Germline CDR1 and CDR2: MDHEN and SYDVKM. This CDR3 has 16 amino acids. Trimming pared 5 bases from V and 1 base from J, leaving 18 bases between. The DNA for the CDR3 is TGTGCCAGCAGTCACATAGCGCAGAAAACTTCCTACGAGCAGTACTTC. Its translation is CASSHIAQKTSYEQYF.

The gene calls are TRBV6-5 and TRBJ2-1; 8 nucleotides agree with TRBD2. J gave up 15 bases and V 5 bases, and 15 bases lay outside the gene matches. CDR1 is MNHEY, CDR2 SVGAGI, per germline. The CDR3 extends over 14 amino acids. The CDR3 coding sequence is TGTGCCAGCAGTGGGGCCGGGGGACTAGACCCCCGGTTCTTC. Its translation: CASSGAGGLDPRFF.

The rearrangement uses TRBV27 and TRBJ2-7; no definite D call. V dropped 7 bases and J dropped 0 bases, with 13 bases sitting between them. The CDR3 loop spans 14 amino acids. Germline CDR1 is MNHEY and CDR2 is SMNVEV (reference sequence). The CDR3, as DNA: TGTGCCAGCACAAGAGCTCCCGGCTCCTACGAGCAGTACTTC. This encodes CASTRAPGSYEQYF.

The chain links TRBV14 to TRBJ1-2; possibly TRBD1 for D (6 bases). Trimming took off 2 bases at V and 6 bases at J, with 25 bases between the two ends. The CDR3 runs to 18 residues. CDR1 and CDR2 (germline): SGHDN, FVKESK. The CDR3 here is CASSQYQDRAAPGNGYTF. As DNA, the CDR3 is TGTGCCAGCAGCCAATACCAGGACAGAGCTGCCCCTGGGAATGGCTACACCTTC. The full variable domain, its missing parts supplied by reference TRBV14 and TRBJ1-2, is EAGVTQFPSHSVIEKGQTVTLRCDPISGHDNLYWYRRVMGKEIKFLLHFVKESKQDESGMPNNRFLAERTGGTYSTLKVQPAELEDSGVYFCASSQYQDRAAPGNGYTFGSGTRLTVV.